Below, one TCR beta chain is given with its context. What it binds is not known. The CDR3 covers 14 residues. Germline CDR1 and CDR2: LNHDA and SQIVND (reference sequence). Trimming removed 5 bases from V and 4 bases from J; junction bases left unmatched: 5. TCRdb keeps only in-frame clones here, not all; method: immunoSEQ multiplex PCR. Among approximately 52,000 clones listed, about 74% were seen once. This specimen comes from a study of a mutant IDH1 vaccine in newly diagnosed glioma. At the level of the study: Before enrollment, the patients had been treated with radiotherapy alone, temozolomide alone, or both together. Most of them had received both. Study conclusions and caveats: Any relationship between pseudoprogression and changes in top peripheral T cell clonotypes seemed absent.

Time point here: baseline, week 1 (first vaccination visit). Treatment noted: pre-vaccination baseline after standard-of-care therapy. V usage is TRBV19 and J usage is TRBJ1-1; 9 bases fit TRBD1. This TCR was sampled from a woman between 35 and 50 years old with glioma. The sample in question was PBMCs, obtained from a glioma patient treated with radiotherapy, temozolomide or both. The CDR3 here is CASSADRGTTEAFF. The CDR3 region has the DNA TGTGCCAGTAGTGCCGACAGGGGGACCACTGAAGCTTTCTTT.